This entry features one TCR beta chain sequence. The target antigen is unknown. The PCR employed 60 Vbeta primers together with 13 Jbeta primers. This table comes from immunoSEQ multiplex PCR, and its TCRdb copy is limited to in-frame clones, with some not included. The data show about 150,000 clones, just under 80% seen once. This entry belongs to a study of cytomegalovirus exposure and HLA in healthy donors. Findings of the study overall: Reportedly, a later analysis found an Asian-associated ancestry cluster had fewer N-insertions than the roughly 700-donor mean. The study recorded over 150 TCR beta chains that were cytomegalovirus-associated.

The sample comprised PBMCs. This receptor was taken from a male donor in good health and CMV-seronegative.

Written as DNA, the CDR3 is TGTGCCAGCAGCTTAGCGCTAGAGGGAAGAAACACTGAAGCTTTCTTT. Translating gives CASSLALEGRNTEAFF. The genes are TRBV7-2 and TRBJ1-1; the D is unclear. Germline CDR1 and CDR2: SGHTA and FQGNSA. The CDR3 extends over 16 amino acids. V lost 0 bases and J lost 2, with 13 bases in between.